The following is a TCR beta chain sequence with its context. This sample is part of a study of blood T cell repertoires in COVID-19. Sequencing used immunoSEQ multiplex PCR; TCRdb keeps in-frame clones, though not all of them. The data show 130,000 to 150,000 clones, approximately 80% seen once. Germline V gene sequence: CDR1 GTSNPN, CDR2 SVGIG (reference sequence). This CDR3 has 11 amino acids. V lost 3 bases, J lost 7 bases, and 9 bases lay in between. The chain joins TRBV30 to TRBJ1-1; D is undetermined. Sequencing used peripheral blood. This TCR came from a human donor in a cohort sampled during active COVID-19. CDR3 DNA: TGTGCCTGGAGAGGGCGGGTTGAAGCTTTCTTT. Residues: CAWRGRVEAFF.